This T cell receptor (beta chain) was recovered during a study of CD8 T cells in Susac syndrome. The controls, all healthy donors, were matched for age and sex. TEMRA cells were enriched by FACS, and CD4+ and CD8+ T cells were negatively isolated. The RNA, about 0.5 to 1 ug, was put through reverse transcription using random hexamers. One entry per CDR3 protein results from TCRdb running MiXCR on the immunoSEQ multiplex PCR reads. The table has just under 150,000 distinct CDR3 sequences, less than 95% seen once. Sequenced: CD4+ T cells from PBMCs. The TCR comes from a human donor in good health.

DNA for the CDR3: TGTGCCAGCAGCTACCGAGCGGGAGTGATAGATACGCAGTATTTT. This codes for CASSYRAGVIDTQYF. The genes are TRBV5-4 and TRBJ2-3; 8 bases are shared with TRBD2. CDR3 length equals 15 residues. Losses at the gene ends were 3 bases for V and 5 bases for J; bases not matched to a gene: 8. Per the germline V gene, CDR1 is SGHNT and CDR2 is YYREEE (reference sequence).